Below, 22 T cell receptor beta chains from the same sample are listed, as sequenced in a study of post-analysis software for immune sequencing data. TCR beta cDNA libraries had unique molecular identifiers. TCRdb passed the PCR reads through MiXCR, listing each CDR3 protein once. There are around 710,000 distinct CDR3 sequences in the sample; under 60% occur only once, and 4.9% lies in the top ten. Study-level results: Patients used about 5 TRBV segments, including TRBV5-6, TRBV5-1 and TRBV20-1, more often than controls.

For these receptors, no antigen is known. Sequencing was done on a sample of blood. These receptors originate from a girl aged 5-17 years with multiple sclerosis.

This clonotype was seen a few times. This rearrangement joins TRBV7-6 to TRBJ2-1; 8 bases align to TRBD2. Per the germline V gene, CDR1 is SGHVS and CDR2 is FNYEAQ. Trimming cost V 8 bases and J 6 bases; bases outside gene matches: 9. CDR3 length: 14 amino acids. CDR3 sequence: CASGTGLGPNEQFF. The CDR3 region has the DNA TGTGCCAGCGGCACGGGACTAGGGCCCAATGAGCAGTTCTTC.

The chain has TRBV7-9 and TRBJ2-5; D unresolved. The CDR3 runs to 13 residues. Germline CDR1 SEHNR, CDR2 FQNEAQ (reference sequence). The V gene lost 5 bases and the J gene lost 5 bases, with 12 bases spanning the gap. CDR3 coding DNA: TGTGCCAGCAGCCAGAAGAAACGGGAGACCCAGTACTTC. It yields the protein CASSQKKRETQYF.

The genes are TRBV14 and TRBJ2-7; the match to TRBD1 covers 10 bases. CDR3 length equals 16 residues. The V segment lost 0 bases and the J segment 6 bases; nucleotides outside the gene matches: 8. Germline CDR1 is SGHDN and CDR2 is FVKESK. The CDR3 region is CASSQDMGQGSREQYF. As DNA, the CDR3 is TGTGCCAGCAGCCAAGATATGGGACAGGGGAGTCGCGAGCAGTACTTC. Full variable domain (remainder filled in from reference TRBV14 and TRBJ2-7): EAGVTQFPSHSVIEKGQTVTLRCDPISGHDNLYWYRRVMGKEIKFLLHFVKESKQDESGMPNNRFLAERTGGTYSTLKVQPAELEDSGVYFCASSQDMGQGSREQYFGPGTRLTVT.

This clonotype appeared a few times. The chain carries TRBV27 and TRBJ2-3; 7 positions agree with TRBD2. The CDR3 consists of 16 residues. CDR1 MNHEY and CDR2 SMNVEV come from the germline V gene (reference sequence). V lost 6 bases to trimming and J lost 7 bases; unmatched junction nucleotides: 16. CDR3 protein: CASRPNGGGSIHTQYF. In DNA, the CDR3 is TGTGCCAGCAGGCCGAACGGAGGCGGGAGCATCCATACGCAGTATTTT.

This CDR3 reads CSARRQGALVFPTEAFF. DNA of the CDR3: TGCAGTGCTAGAAGACAGGGGGCGCTTGTATTTCCCACTGAAGCTTTCTTT. This sequence joins TRBV20-1 and TRBJ1-1, with 10 positions matching TRBD1. The CDR3 length is 17 residues. In germline, CDR1 is DFQATT, CDR2 SNEGSKA (reference sequence). V lost 2 bases, J lost 4 bases, and 13 bases stayed unmatched.

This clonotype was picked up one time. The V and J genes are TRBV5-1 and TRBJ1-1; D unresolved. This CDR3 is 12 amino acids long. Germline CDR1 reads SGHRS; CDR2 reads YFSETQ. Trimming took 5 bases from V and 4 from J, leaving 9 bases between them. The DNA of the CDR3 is TGCGCCAGCAGAGAAGGGAGCACTGAAGCTTTCTTT. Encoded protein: CASREGSTEAFF.

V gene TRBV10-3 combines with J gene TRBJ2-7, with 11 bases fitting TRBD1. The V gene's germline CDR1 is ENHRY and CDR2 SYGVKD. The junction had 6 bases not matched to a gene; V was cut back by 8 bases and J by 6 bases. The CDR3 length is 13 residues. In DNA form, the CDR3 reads TGTGCCATCCGGAGGGACAGGGGGGGCGAGCAGTACTTC. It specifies CAIRRDRGGEQYF.

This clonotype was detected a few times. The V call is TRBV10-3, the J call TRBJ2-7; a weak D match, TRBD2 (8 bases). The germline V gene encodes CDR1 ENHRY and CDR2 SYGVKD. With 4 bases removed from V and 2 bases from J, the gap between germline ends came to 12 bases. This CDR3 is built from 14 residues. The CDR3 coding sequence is TGTGCCATCAGTGCGGGGGGGACAGCCTACGAGCAGTACTTC. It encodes CAISAGGTAYEQYF.

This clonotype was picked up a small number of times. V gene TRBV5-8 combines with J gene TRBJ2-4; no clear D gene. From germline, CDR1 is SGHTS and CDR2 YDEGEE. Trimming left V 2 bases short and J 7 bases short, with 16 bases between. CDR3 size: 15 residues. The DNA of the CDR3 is TGTGCCAGCAGCTTAAGCTTCGCGGTAAAGAACATTCAGTACTTC. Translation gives CASSLSFAVKNIQYF.

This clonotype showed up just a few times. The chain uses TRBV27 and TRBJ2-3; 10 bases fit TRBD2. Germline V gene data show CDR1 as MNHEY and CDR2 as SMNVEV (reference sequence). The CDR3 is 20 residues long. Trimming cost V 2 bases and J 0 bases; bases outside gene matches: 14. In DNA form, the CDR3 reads TGTGCCAGCAGTTTACTAGCGGGAGTGGGAGGGCCTTCTAGCACAGATACGCAGTATTTT. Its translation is CASSLLAGVGGPSSTDTQYF.

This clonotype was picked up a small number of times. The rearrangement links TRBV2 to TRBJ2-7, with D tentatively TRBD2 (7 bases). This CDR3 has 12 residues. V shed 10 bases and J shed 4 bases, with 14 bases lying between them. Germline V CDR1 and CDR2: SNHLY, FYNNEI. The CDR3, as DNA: TGTGCCATACTCAGCGGGACATACGAGCAGTACTTC. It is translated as CAILSGTYEQYF.

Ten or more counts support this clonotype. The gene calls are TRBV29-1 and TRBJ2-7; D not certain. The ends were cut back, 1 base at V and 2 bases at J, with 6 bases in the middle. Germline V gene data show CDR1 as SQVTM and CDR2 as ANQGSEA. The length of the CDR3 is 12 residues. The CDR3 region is CSVEGLAYEQYF. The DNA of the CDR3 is TGCAGCGTTGAAGGTCTCGCCTACGAGCAGTACTTC.

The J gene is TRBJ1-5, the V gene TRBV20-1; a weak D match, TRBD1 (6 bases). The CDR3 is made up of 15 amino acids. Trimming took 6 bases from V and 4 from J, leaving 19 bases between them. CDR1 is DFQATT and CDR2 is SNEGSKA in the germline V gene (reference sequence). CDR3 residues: CSATGSRGGNQPQHF. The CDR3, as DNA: TGCAGTGCCACAGGTAGCAGGGGCGGGAATCAGCCCCAGCATTTT.

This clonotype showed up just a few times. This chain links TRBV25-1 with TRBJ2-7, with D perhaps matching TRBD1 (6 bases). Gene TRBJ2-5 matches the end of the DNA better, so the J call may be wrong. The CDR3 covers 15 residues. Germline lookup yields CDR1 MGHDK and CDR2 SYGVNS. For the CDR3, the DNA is TGTGCCAGCAGTGAAACAGGGACACCCCAAGAGACCCAGTACTTC. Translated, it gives CASSETGTPQETQYF.

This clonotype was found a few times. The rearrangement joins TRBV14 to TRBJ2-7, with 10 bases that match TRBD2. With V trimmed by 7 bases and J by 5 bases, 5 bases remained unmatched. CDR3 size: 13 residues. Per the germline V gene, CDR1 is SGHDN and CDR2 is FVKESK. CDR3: CASNRTSGHEQYF. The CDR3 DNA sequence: TGTGCCAGCAACCGGACTAGCGGTCACGAGCAGTACTTC.

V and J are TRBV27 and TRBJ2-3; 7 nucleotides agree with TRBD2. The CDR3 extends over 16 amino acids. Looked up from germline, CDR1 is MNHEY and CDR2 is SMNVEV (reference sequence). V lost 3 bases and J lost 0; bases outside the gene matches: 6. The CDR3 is CASSFGSGTSTDTQYF. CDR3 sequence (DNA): TGTGCCAGCAGTTTCGGAAGCGGGACTAGCACAGATACGCAGTATTTT.

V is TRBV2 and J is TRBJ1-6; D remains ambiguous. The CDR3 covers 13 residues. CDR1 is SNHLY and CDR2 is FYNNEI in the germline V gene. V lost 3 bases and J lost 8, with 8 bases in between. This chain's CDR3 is CASSDDKHSPLHF. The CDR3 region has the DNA TGTGCCAGCAGTGATGATAAGCATTCACCCCTCCACTTT. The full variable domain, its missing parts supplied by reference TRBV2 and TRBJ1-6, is EPEVTQTPSHQVTQMGQEVILRCVPISNHLYFYWYRQILGQKVEFLVSFYNNEISEKSEIFDDQFSVERPDGSNFTLKIRSTKLEDSAMYFCASSDDKHSPLHFGNGTRLTVT.

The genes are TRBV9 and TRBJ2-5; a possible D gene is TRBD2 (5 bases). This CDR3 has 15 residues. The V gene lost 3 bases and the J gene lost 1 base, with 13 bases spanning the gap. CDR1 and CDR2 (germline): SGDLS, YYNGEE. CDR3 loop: CASSADGLAQETQYF. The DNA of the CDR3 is TGTGCCAGCAGCGCAGATGGGCTAGCCCAAGAGACCCAGTACTTC.

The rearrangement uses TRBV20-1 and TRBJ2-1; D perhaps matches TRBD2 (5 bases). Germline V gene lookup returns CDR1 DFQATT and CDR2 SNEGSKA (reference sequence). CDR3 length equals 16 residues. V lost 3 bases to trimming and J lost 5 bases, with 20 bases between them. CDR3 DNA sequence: TGCAGTGCTAGCTTTTTTGATAGCGTAAGAAACAATGAGCAGTTCTTC. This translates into CSASFFDSVRNNEQFF.

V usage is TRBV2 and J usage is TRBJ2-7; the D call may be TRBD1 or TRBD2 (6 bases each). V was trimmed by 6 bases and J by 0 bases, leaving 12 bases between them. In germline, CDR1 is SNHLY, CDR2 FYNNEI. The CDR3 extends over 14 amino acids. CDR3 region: CASRGAGPSYEQYF. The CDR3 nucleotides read TGTGCCAGCAGGGGGGCGGGGCCCTCCTACGAGCAGTACTTC.

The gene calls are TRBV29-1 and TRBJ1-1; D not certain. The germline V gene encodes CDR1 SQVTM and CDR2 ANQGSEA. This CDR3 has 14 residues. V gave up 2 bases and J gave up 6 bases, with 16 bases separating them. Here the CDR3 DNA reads TGCAGCGTTGAAAAAGGCACAGTGGGATCTGAAGCTTTCTTT. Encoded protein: CSVEKGTVGSEAFF.

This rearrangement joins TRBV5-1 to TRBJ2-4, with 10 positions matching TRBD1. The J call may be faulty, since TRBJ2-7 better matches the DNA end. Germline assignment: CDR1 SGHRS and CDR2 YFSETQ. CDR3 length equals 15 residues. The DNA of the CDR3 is TGCGCCAGCAGCAGGGGACAGGGGCAGCGGTACGAGCAGTACTTC. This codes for CASSRGQGQRYEQYF.